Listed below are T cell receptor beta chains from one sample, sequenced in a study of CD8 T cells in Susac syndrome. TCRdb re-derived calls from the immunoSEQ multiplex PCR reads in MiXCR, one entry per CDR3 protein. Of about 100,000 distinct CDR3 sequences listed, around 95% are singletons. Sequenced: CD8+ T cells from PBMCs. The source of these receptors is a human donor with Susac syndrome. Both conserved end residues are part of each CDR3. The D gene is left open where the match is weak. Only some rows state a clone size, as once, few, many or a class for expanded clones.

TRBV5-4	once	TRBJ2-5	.	TGTGCCAGCAGCGTACCGGGACTTCAAGAGACCCAGTACTTC	CASSVPGLQETQYF
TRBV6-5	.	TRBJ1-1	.	TGTGCCAGCAAATGGACAAATCTTAACACTGAAGCTTTCTTT	CASKWTNLNTEAFF
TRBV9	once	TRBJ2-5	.	TGTGCCAGCAGCGGACTGATAAAGTCCGGGGTGGGATCCCTACCAGAGGAGACCCAGTACTTC	CASSGLIKSGVGSLPEETQYF
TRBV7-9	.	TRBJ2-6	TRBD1	TGTGCCAGCATGGTGACAGGGCTGGCTGGGGCCAACGTCCTGACTTTC	CASMVTGLAGANVLTF
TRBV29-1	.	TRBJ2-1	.	TGCAGCGTTGAGGAGCAGGGCCCCCTCGGTGAGCAGTTCTTC	CSVEEQGPLGEQFF
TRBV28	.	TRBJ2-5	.	TGTGCCAGCAGGTGGGGGGAGCGAGAGACCCAGTACTTC	CASRWGERETQYF
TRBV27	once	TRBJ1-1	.	TGTGCCAGCAGTCCATCCGGTTCGGACACTGAAGCTTTCTTT	CASSPSGSDTEAFF
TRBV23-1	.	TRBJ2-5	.	TGCGCCAGCATTCGGAGGGGCGAGACCCAGTACTTC	CASIRRGETQYF
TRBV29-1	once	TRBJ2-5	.	TGCAGCGTTGTGAGGGACGAGACCCAGTACTTC	CSVVRDETQYF
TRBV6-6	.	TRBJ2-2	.	TGTGCCAGCAGTGCAGGGGGCGGGAGCACCGGGGAGCTGTTTTTT	CASSAGGGSTGELFF
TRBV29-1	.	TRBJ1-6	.	TGCAGCGTTGGTGGGGCACCCCTCCACTTT	CSVGGAPLHF
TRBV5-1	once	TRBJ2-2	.	TGCGCCAGCCGAGTCTCCGGGGAGCTGTTTTTT	CASRVSGELFF
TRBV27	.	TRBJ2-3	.	TGTGCCAGCGGGAAGCGGACCCGAGTCGGCACAGATACGCAGTATTTT	CASGKRTRVGTDTQYF
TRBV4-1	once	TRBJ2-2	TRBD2	TGCGCCAGCAGCCTAGAAGGGACTAGCGGTTACACCGGGGAGCTGTTTTTT	CASSLEGTSGYTGELFF
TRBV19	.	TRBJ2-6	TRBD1	TGTGCCAGCGGGACAGAACATCACCTGACTTTC	CASGTEHHLTF
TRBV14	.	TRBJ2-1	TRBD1	TGTGCCAGCAGCCAGACCAGGGGGCTTGAGCAGTTCTTC	CASSQTRGLEQFF
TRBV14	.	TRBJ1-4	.	TGTGCCAGCAGCCAAGGGCTTGAAAAACTGTTTTTT	CASSQGLEKLFF
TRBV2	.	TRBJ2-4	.	TGTGCCAGCAGTGAAAGGGAAAACATTCAGTACTTC	CASSERENIQYF
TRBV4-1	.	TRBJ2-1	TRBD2	TGCGCCAGCAGCCATCACAAGAGTACAGGGTCTCTAGCGGGAACCTACAATGAGCAGTTCTTC	CASSHHKSTGSLAGTYNEQFF
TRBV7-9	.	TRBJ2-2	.	TGTGCCAGCAACTTGGGGCGGAACACCGGGGAGCTGTTTTTT	CASNLGRNTGELFF
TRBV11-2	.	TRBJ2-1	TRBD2	TGTGCCAGCAGCAAACGGACTAGCGGGACCTCAAGCTCCTACAATGAGCAGTTCTTC	CASSKRTSGTSSSYNEQFF
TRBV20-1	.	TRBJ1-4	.	TGCAGTGCTGGGAGGGACGAAAAACTGTTTTTT	CSAGRDEKLFF
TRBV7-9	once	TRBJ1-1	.	TGTGCCAGCAGCGCGACTGAAGCTTTCTTT	CASSATEAFF
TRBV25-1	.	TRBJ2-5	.	TGTGCCAGCACCCCAGGACAGAAAGAGACCCAGTACTTC	CASTPGQKETQYF
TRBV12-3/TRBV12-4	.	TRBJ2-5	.	TGTGCCAGCAGTTTAGGCCTCAGCCTCCAAGAGACCCAGTACTTC	CASSLGLSLQETQYF
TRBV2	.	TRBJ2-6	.	TGTGCAAGAGCGGAATCTGGGGCCAACGTCCTGACTTTC	CARAESGANVLTF
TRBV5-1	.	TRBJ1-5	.	TGCGCCAGCAGCCAGGTTCTCGGGGGAGATACGCAGCATTTT	CASSQVLGGDTQHF
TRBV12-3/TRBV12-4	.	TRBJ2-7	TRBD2	TGTGCCAGCAGTTCCGGGGGGGGCGGGAACGAGCAGTACTTC	CASSSGGGGNEQYF
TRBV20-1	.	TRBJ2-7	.	TGCAGTGCTAGGGTACGGGACCCCTACGAGCAGTACTTC	CSARVRDPYEQYF
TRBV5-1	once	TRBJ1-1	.	TGCGCCAGCAGTAAGGTCGGGGGCCGTGGTATGAACACTGAAGCTTTCTTT	CASSKVGGRGMNTEAFF
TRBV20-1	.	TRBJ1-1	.	TGCAGTGCTCAGACACCAGTCACTGAAGCTTTCTTT	CSAQTPVTEAFF
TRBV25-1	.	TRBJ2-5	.	TGTGCCAGCGGGGGGACGAGACATTTCGAGACCCAGTACTTC	CASGGTRHFETQYF
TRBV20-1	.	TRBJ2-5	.	TGCAGTGCTAGTGACGGCGGGGAAGAGACCCAGTACTTC	CSASDGGEETQYF
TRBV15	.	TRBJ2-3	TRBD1	TGTGCCACCAGCAGTACACAGGGGGCCGCAGATACGCAGTATTTT	CATSSTQGAADTQYF
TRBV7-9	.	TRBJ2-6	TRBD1	TGTGCCGGAACCGGGACAGCCACGGACGGGGCCAACGTCCTGACTTTC	CAGTGTATDGANVLTF
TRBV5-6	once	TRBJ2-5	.	TGTGCCAGCAGCTTGTCGAGGGGGGGTACAGAGACCCAGTACTTC	CASSLSRGGTETQYF
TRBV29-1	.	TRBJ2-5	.	TGCAGCGTTGAAACAACGCGGGACTGGAGGGAGACCCAGTACTTC	CSVETTRDWRETQYF
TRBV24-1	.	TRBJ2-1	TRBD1	TGTGCCACCAGTGATCCACATGGACAGGATACCAATGAGCAGTTCTTC	CATSDPHGQDTNEQFF
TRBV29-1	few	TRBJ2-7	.	TGCAGCGTTGAATTTGTCAGCTCATACGAGCAGTACTTC	CSVEFVSSYEQYF
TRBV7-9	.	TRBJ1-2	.	TGTGCCAGCAGCTTAGTTGGTCTTGGCGGCTACACCTTC	CASSLVGLGGYTF
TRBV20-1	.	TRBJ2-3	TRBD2	TGCAGTGCTAGAGGCGGGAGGGAAGATACGCAGTATTTT	CSARGGREDTQYF
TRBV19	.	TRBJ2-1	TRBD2	TGTGCCAGTAGCCCCCTCCTAGCGGAGCTCGGCAATGAGCAGTTCTTC	CASSPLLAELGNEQFF